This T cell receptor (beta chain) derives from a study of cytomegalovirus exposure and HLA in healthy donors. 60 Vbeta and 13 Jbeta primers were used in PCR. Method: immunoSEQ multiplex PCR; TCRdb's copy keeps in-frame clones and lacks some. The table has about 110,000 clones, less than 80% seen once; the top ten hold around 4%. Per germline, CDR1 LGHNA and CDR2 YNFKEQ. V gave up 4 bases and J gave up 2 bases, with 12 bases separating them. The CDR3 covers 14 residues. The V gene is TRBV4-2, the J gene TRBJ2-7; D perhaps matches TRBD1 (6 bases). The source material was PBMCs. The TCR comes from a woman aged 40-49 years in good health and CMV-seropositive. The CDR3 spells CASSRDQGPYEQYF. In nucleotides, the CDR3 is TGTGCCAGCAGCCGAGATCAGGGGCCCTACGAGCAGTACTTC.